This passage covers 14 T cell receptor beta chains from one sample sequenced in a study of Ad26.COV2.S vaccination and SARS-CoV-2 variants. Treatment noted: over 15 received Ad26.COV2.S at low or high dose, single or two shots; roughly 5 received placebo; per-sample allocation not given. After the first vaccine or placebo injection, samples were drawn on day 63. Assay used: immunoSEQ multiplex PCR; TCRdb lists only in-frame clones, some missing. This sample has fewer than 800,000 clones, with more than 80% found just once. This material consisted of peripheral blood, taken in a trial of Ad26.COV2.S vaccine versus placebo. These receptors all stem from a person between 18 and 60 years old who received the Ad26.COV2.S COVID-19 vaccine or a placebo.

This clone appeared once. The CDR3 spells CATTQERTVNQPQHF. CDR3 DNA: TGTGCCACTACTCAGGAGAGGACCGTCAATCAGCCCCAGCATTTT. The V call is TRBV15, the J call TRBJ1-5, with unresolved D. There are 15 residues in the CDR3. The V gene lost 9 bases and the J gene lost 3 bases, with 18 bases spanning the gap. CDR1 and CDR2 (germline): LNHNV, YYDKDF (reference sequence).

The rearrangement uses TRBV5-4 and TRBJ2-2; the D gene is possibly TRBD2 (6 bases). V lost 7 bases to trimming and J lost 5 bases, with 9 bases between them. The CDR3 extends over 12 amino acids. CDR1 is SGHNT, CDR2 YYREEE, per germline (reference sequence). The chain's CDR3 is CASFRGTGELFF. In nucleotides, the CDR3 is TGTGCCAGCTTTCGGGGGACCGGGGAGCTGTTTTTT.

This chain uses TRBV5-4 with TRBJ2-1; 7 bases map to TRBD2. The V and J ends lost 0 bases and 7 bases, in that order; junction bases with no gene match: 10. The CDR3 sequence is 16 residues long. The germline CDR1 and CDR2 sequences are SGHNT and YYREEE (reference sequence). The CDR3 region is CASSLVASGKGNEQFF. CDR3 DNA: TGTGCCAGCAGCTTGGTGGCTAGCGGAAAAGGGAATGAGCAGTTCTTC.

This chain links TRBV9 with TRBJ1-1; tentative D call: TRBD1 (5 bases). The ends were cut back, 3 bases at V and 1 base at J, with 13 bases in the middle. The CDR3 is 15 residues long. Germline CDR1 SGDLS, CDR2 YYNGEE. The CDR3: CASSAGGRGNTEAFF. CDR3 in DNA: TGTGCCAGCAGCGCGGGAGGGAGGGGGAACACTGAAGCTTTCTTT.

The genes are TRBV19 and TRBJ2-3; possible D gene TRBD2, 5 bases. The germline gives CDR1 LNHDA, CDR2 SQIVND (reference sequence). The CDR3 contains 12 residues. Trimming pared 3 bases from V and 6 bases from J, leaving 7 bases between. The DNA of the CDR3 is TGTGCCAGTAGTATCGGACTGGATACGCAGTATTTT. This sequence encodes CASSIGLDTQYF. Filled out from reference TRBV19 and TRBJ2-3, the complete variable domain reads DGGITQSPKYLFRKEGQNVTLSCEQNLNHDAMYWYRQDPGQGLRLIYYSQIVNDFQKGDIAEGYSVSREKKESFPLTVTSAQKNPTAFYLCASSIGLDTQYFGPGTRLTVL.

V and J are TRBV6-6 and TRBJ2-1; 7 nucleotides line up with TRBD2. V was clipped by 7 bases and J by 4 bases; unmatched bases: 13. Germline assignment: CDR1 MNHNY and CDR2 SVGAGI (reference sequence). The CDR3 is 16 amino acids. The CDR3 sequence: CASKKRGDGVYNEQFF. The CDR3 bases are TGTGCCAGCAAAAAACGGGGGGACGGTGTTTACAATGAGCAGTTCTTC.

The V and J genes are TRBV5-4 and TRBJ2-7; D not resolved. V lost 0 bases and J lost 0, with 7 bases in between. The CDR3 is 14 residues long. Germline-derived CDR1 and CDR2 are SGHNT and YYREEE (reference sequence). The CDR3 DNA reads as TGTGCCAGCAGCTTGGAGGCAGCCTCCTACGAGCAGTACTTC. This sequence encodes CASSLEAASYEQYF.

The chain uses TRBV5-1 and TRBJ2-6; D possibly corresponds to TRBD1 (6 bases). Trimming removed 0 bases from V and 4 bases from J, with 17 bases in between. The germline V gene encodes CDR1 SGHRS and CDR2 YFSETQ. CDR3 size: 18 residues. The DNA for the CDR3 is TGCGCCAGCAGCTTGGCCATCGATTCAGGGGCCGGGGCCAACGTCCTGACTTTC. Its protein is CASSLAIDSGAGANVLTF.

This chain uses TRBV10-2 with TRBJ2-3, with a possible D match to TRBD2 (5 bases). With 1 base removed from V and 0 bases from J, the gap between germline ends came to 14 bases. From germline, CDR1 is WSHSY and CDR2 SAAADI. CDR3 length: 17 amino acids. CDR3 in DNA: TGCGCCAGCAGTGAGTTTAAGCGGAACCCTAGCACAGATACGCAGTATTTT. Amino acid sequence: CASSEFKRNPSTDTQYF.

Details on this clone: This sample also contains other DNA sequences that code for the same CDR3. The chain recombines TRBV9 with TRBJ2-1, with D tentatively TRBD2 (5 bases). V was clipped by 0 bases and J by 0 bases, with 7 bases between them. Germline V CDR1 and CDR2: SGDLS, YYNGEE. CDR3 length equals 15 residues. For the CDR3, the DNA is TGTGCCAGCAGCGTAGATGGAGGCTCCTACAATGAGCAGTTCTTC. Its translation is CASSVDGGSYNEQFF.

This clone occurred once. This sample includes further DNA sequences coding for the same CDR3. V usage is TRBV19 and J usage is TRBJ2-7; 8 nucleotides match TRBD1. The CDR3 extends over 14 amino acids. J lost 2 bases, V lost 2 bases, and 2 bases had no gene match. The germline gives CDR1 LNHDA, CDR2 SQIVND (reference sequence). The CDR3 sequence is CASSILTGAYEQYF. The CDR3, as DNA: TGTGCCAGTAGTATACTGACAGGGGCCTACGAGCAGTACTTC. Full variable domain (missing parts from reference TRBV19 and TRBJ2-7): DGGITQSPKYLFRKEGQNVTLSCEQNLNHDAMYWYRQDPGQGLRLIYYSQIVNDFQKGDIAEGYSVSREKKESFPLTVTSAQKNPTAFYLCASSILTGAYEQYFGPGTRLTVT.

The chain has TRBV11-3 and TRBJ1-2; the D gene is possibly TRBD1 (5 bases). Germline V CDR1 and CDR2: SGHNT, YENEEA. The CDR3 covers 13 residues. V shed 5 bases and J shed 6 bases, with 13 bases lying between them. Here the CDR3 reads CASSIRQLDGYTF. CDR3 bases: TGTGCCAGCAGCATACGACAGCTTGATGGCTACACCTTC.

CDR3 protein: CASSGTVNTEAFF. The CDR3 bases are TGTGCCAGCAGTGGGACGGTGAACACTGAAGCTTTCTTT. The V call is TRBV12-3 or TRBV12-4, the J call TRBJ1-1; D might be TRBD1 (5 bases). Trimming took 5 bases from V and 0 from J, leaving 7 bases between them. The CDR3 contains 13 residues.

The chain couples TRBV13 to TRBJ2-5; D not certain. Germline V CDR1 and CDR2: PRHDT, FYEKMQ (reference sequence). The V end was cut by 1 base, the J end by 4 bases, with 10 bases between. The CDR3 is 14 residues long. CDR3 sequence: CASSLDLWGETQYF. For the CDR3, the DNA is TGTGCCAGCAGCTTAGATCTGTGGGGAGAGACCCAGTACTTC.